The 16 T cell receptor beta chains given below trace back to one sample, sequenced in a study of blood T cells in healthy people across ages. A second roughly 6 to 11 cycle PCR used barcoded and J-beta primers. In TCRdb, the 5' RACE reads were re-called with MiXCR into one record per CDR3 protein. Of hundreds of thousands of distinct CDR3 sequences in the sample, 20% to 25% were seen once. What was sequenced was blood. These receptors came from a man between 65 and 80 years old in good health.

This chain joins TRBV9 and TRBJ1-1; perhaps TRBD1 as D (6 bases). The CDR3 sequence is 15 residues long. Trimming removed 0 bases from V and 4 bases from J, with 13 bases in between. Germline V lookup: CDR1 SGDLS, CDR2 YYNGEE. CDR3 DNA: TGTGCCAGCAGCGTAGGCCCGGGGGCGACCACTGAAGCTTTCTTT. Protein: CASSVGPGATTEAFF.

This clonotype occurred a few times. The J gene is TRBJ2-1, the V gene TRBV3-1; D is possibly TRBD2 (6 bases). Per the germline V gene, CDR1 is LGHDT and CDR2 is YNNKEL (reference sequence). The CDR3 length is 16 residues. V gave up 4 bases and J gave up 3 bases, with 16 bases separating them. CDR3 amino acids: CASSPTTGSIYNEQFF. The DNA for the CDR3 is TGTGCCAGCAGCCCGACGACCGGGAGCATCTACAATGAGCAGTTCTTC.

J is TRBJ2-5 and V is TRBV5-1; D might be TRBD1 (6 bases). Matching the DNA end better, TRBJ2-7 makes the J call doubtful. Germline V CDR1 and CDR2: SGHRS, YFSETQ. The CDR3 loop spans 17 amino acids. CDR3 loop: CASSPPPGQPRSYEQYF. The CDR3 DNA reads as TGCGCCAGCAGCCCCCCTCCGGGACAACCAAGAAGCTACGAGCAGTACTTC.

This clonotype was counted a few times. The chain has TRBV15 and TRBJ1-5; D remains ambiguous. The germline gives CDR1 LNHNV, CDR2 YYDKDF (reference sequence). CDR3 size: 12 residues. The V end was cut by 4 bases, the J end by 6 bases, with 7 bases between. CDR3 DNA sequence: TGTGCCACCAGCATGGTGGGTCAGCCCCAGCATTTT. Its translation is CATSMVGQPQHF.

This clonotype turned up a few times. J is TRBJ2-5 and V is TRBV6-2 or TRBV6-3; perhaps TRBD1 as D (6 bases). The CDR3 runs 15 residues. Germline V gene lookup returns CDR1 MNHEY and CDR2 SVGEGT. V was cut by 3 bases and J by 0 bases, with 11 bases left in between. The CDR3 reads CASSYDQGYQETQYF. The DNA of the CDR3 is TGTGCCAGCAGTTATGACCAGGGGTACCAAGAGACCCAGTACTTC.

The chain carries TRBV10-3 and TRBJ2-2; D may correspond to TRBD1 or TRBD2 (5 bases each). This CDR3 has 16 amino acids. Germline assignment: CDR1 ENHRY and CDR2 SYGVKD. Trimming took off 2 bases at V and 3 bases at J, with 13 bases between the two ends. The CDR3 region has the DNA TGTGCCATCAGTGAGACGGCAGGGACCGACACCGGGGAGCTGTTTTTT. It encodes CAISETAGTDTGELFF.

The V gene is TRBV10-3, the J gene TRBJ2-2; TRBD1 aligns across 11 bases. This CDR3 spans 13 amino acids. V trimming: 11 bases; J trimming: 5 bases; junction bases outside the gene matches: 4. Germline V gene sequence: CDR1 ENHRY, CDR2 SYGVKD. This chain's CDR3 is CAAGQGATGELFF. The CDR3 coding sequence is TGTGCCGCCGGACAGGGGGCGACCGGGGAGCTGTTTTTT.

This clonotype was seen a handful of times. The CDR3 reads CASSLGSPRQGYEQYF. The CDR3 region has the DNA TGTGCCAGCAGTTTAGGCAGCCCCCGACAGGGTTACGAGCAGTACTTC. The V call is TRBV28, the J call TRBJ2-1; 7 nucleotides align to TRBD1. The tail of the sequence fits TRBJ2-7 better, so the J call may be wrong. CDR3 length: 16 residues. Germline V gene lookup returns CDR1 MDHEN and CDR2 SYDVKM.

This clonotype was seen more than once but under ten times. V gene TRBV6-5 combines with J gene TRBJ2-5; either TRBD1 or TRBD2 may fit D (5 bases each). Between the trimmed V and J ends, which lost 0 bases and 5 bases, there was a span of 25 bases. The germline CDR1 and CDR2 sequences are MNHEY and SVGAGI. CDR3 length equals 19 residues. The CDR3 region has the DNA TGTGCCAGCAGTTACTCGGGACCCGAGCTTTTGGGGATCGAGGAGACCCAGTACTTC. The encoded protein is CASSYSGPELLGIEETQYF.

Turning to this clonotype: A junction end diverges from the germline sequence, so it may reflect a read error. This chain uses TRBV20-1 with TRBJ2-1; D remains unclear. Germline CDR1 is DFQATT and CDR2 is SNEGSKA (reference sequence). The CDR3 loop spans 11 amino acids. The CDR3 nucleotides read TGCAGTGCTAGAAGCAGTGACTTACTTTACTTC. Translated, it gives CSARSSDLLYF.

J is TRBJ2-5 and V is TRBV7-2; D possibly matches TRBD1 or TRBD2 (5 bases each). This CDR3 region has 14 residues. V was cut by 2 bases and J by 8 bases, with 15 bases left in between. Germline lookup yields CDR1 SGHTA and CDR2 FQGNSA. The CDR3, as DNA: TGTGCCAGCAGCTTACGGGGCGGAGCGAGAACCCAGTACTTC. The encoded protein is CASSLRGGARTQYF.

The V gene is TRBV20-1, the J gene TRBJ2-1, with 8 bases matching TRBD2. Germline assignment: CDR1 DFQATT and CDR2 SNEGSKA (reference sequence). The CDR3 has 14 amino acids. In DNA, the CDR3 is TGCAGCCGGGGGGGGGCAAGCTCCTACAATGAGCAGTTCTTC. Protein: CSRGGASSYNEQFF.

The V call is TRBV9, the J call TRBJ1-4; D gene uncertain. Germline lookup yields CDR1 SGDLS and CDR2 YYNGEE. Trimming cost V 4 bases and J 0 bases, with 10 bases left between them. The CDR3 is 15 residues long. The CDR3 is CASSTDAATNEKLFF. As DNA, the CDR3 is TGTGCCAGCAGCACTGACGCTGCAACTAATGAAAAACTGTTTTTT.

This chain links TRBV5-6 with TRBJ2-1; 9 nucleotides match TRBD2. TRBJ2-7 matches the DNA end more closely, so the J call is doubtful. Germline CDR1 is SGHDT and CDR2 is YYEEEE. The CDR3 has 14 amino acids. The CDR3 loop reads CASSLVGTSFEQYF. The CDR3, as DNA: TGTGCCAGCAGCTTGGTAGGGACTAGCTTCGAGCAGTACTTC.

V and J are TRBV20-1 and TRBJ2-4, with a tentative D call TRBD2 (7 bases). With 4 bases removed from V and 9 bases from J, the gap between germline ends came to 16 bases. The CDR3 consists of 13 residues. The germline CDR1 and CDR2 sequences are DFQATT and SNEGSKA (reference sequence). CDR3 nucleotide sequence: TGCAGTGCTACAACGGGGGGCGGCGGCATTCAGTACTTC. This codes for CSATTGGGGIQYF.

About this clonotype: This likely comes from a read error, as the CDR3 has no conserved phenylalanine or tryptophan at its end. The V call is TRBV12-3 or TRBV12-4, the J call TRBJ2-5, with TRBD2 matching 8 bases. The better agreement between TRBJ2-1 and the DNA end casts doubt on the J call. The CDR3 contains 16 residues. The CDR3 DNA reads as TGTGCCAGCAGTTTACTTCCGGGACTAGGTCACAATGAGCAGTTCTAC. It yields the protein CASSLLPGLGHNEQFY.